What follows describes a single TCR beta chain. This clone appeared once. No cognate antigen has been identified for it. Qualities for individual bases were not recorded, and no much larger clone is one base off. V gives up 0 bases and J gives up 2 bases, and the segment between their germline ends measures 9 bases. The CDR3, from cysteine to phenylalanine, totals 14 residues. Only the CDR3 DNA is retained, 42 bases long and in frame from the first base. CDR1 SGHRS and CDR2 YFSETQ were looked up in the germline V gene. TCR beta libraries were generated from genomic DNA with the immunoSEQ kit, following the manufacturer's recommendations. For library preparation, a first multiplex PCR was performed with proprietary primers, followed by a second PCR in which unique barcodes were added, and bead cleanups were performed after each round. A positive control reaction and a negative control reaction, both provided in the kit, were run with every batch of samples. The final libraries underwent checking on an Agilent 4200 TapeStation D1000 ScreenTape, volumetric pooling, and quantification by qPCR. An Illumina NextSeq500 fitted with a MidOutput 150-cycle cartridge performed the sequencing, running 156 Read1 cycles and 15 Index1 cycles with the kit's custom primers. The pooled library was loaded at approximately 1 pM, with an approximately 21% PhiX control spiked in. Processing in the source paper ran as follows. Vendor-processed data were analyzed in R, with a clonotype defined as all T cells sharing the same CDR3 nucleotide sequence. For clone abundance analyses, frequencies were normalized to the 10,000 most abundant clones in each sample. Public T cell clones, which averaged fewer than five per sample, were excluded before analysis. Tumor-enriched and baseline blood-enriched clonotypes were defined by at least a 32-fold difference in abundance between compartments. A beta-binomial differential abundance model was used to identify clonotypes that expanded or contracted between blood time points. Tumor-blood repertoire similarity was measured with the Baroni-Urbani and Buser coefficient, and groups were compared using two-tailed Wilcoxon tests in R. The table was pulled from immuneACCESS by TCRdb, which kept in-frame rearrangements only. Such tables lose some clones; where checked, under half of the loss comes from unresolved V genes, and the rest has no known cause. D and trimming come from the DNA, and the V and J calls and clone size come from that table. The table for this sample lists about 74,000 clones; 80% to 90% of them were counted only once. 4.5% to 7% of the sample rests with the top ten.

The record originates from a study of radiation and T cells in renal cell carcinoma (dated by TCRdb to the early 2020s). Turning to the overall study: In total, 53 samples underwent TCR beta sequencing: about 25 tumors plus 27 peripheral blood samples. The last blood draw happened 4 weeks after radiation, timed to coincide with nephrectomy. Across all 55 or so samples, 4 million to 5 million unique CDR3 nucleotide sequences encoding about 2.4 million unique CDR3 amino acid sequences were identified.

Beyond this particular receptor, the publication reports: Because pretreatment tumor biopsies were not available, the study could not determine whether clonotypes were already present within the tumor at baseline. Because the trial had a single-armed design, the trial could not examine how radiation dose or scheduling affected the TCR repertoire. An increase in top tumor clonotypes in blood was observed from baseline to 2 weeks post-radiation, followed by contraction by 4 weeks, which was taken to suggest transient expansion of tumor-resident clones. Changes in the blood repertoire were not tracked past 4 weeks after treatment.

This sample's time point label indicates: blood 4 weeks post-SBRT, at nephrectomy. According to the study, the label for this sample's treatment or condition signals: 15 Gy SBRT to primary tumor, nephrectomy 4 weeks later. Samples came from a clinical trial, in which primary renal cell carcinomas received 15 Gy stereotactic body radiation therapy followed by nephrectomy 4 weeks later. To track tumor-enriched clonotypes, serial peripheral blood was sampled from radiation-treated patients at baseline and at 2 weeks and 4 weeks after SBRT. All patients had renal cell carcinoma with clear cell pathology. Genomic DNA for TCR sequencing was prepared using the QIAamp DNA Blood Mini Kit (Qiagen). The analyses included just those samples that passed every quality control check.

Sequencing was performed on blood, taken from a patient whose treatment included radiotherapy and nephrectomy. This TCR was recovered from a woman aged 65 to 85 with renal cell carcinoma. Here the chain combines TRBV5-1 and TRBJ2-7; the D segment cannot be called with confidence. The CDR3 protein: CASSLAGRTYEQYF. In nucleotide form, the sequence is TGCGCCAGCAGCTTGGCCGGCAGGACCTACGAGCAGTACTTC.